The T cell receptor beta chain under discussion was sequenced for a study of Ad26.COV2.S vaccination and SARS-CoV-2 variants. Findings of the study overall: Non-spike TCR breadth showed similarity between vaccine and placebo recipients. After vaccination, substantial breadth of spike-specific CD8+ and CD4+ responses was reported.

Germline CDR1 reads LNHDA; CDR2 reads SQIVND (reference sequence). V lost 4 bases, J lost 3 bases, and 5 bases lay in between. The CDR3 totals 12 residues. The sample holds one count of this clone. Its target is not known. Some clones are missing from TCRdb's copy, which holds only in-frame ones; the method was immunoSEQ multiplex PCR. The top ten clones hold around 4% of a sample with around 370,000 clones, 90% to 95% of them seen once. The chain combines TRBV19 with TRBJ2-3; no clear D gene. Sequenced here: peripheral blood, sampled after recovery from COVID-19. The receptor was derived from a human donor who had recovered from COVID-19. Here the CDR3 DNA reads TGTGCCAGTAGTACCCGAACAGATACGCAGTATTTT. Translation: CASSTRTDTQYF.